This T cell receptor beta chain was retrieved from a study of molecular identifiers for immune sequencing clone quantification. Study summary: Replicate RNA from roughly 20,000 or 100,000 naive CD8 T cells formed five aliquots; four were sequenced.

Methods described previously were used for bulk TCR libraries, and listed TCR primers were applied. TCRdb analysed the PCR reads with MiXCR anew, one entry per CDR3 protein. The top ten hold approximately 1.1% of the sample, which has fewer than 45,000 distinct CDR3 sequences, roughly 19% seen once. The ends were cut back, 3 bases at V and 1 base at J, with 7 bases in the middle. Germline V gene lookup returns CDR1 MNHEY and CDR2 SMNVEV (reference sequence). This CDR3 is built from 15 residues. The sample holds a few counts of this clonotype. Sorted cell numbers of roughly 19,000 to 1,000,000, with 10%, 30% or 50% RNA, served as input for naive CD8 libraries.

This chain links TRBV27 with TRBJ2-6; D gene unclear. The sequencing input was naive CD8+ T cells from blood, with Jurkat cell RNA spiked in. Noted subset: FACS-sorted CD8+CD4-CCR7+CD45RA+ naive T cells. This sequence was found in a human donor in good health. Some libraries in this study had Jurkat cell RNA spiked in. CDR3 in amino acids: CASSFRGSGANVLTF. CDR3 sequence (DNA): TGTGCCAGCAGTTTTCGCGGATCTGGGGCCAACGTCCTGACTTTC.